Below, 4 T cell receptor beta chains from the same sample are listed, as sequenced in a study of identical twins. TCRdb independently ran MiXCR on the 5' RACE reads; one entry per CDR3 protein. Of some 460,000 distinct CDR3 sequences in the sample, 14% are singletons; the top ten hold approximately 0.52%. This sample was also put to use in a study of yellow fever vaccine responses in identical twins.

Sequencing used CD4+ T cells sorted from blood. These receptors all come from a woman between 18 and 30 years old in good health.

The table lists this clonotype with a few counts. The chain carries TRBV2 and TRBJ2-7; no clear D gene. The germline V gene encodes CDR1 SNHLY and CDR2 FYNNEI. This CDR3 is built from 13 residues. The V and J ends lost 1 base and 6 bases respectively, with 10 bases between them. The CDR3 sequence: CASSEGRTVEQYF. In DNA form, the CDR3 reads TGTGCCAGCAGTGAAGGTAGGACGGTCGAGCAGTACTTC. Looking up the rest from reference TRBV2 and TRBJ2-7 gives the full variable domain: EPEVTQTPSHQVTQMGQEVILRCVPISNHLYFYWYRQILGQKVEFLVSFYNNEISEKSEIFDDQFSVERPDGSNFTLKIRSTKLEDSAMYFCASSEGRTVEQYFGPGTRLTVT.

V gene TRBV29-1 combines with J gene TRBJ2-1, with D unresolved. This CDR3 is 14 amino acids long. V was pared by 1 base and J by 3 bases, with 10 bases between. The germline V gene has CDR1 SQVTM and CDR2 ANQGSEA. CDR3 DNA sequence: TGCAGCGTTGAAGGGCCCCTAAACTACAATGAGCAGTTCTTC. This gives the protein CSVEGPLNYNEQFF.

This clonotype was recorded many times. This chain uses TRBV4-2 with TRBJ2-7; 9 nucleotides align to TRBD2. Germline V CDR1 and CDR2: LGHNA, YNFKEQ. Germline trimming cut 3 bases from V and 2 bases from J; bases unmatched to any gene: 5. The CDR3 is 15 residues long. As DNA, the CDR3 is TGTGCCAGCAGCCAGCAAGCGGGAGGAACCTACGAGCAGTACTTC. It yields the protein CASSQQAGGTYEQYF.

This sequence joins TRBV9 and TRBJ2-2; D is possibly TRBD2 (6 bases). Trimming removed 6 bases at V and 2 bases at J, with 14 bases between. The CDR3 runs 15 residues. The germline V gene has CDR1 SGDLS and CDR2 YYNGEE. The CDR3 sequence: CASNDRDSNTGELFF. Here the CDR3 DNA reads TGTGCCAGCAACGATAGGGACTCCAACACCGGGGAGCTGTTTTTT.